The 29 T cell receptor beta chains below all came from one sample that was sequenced in a study of T cell responses to AZD1222 COVID-19 vaccine. Here immunoSEQ multiplex PCR was the method, and the copy in TCRdb shows in-frame clones only, minus some. This sample has around 170,000 clones, with under 95% found just once. The input for sequencing was peripheral blood, taken on day 0 of AZD1222 vaccination. The receptors stem from an adult in good health.

The rearrangement uses TRBV28 and TRBJ2-1; 7 positions agree with TRBD2. CDR3 length: 16 amino acids. The V gene's germline CDR1 is MDHEN and CDR2 SYDVKM. J was trimmed by 4 bases and V by 2 bases; bases with no gene match: 8. CDR3 protein: CASSLGPGEGYNEQFF. CDR3 coding DNA: TGTGCCAGCAGTTTAGGCCCGGGGGAGGGGTACAATGAGCAGTTCTTC.

J is TRBJ2-3 and V is TRBV12-3 or TRBV12-4; D unclear. The length of the CDR3 is 13 residues. Trimming left V 1 base short and J 5 bases short, with 7 bases between. This CDR3 reads CASSLGRQDTQYF. CDR3 sequence (DNA): TGTGCCAGCAGTTTAGGGCGCCAAGATACGCAGTATTTT.

This chain links TRBV5-1 with TRBJ1-2, with 7 positions matching TRBD1. V lost 4 bases, J lost 6 bases, and 3 bases stayed unmatched. CDR3 length equals 12 residues. Looked up from germline, CDR1 is SGHRS and CDR2 is YFSETQ. CDR3: CASSLTGNGYTF. CDR3 bases: TGCGCCAGCAGCCTGACAGGGAATGGCTACACCTTC.

The chain couples TRBV28 to TRBJ1-1; no reliable D call. Trimming stripped 5 bases from V and 1 base from J, with 8 bases between. Looked up from germline, CDR1 is MDHEN and CDR2 is SYDVKM. This CDR3 has 13 residues. CDR3 protein: CASSPTSNTEAFF. The CDR3 DNA is TGTGCCAGCAGTCCTACATCGAACACTGAAGCTTTCTTT.

The chain is built from TRBV11-3 and TRBJ2-2, with 11 bases aligning to TRBD2. Trimming removed 5 bases from V and 8 bases from J; junction bases left unmatched: 7. CDR1 and CDR2 from the germline V gene are SGHNT and YENEEA. The CDR3 contains 15 residues. As DNA, the CDR3 is TGTGCCAGCAGCGCGGGACTAGCGGTGCTGGGGGAGCTGTTTTTT. Translated, it gives CASSAGLAVLGELFF.

CDR3 sequence (DNA): TGTGCCAGCAATCCCGGGGGCCCGGGGAATCAGCCCCAGCATTTT. Translation gives CASNPGGPGNQPQHF. The chain employs TRBV6-5 and TRBJ1-5; a weak D match, TRBD1 (6 bases). Trimming removed 7 bases at V and 4 bases at J, with 17 bases between. In germline, CDR1 is MNHEY, CDR2 SVGAGI. This CDR3 has 15 amino acids.

The chain combines TRBV19 with TRBJ1-4; D uncertain. CDR1 is LNHDA, CDR2 SQIVND, per germline (reference sequence). Between the trimmed V and J ends, which lost 3 bases and 5 bases, there was a span of 13 bases. The CDR3 is 15 residues long. CDR3 in amino acids: CASSISGSGNEKLFF. The DNA for the CDR3 is TGTGCCAGTAGTATTTCCGGCAGCGGCAATGAAAAACTGTTTTTT. Supplemented by reference TRBV19 and TRBJ1-4, the full variable domain reads DGGITQSPKYLFRKEGQNVTLSCEQNLNHDAMYWYRQDPGQGLRLIYYSQIVNDFQKGDIAEGYSVSREKKESFPLTVTSAQKNPTAFYLCASSISGSGNEKLFFGSGTQLSVL.

The gene calls are TRBV7-2 and TRBJ1-4, with D possibly TRBD1 on 5 matching bases. This CDR3 has 12 residues. Germline lookup yields CDR1 SGHTA and CDR2 FQGNSA. The V and J ends lost 5 bases and 12 bases respectively, with 13 bases between them. The CDR3 region has the DNA TGTGCCAGCAGCCCCCAGGGACTTGAACTGTTTTTT. Translation gives CASSPQGLELFF.

The V and J genes are TRBV7-6 and TRBJ2-7, with 10 bases matching TRBD2. Per germline, CDR1 SGHVS and CDR2 FNYEAQ. After removal of 5 bases from V and 2 bases from J, the junction contained 6 bases not matched to a gene. This CDR3 spans 15 amino acids. This CDR3 reads CASSPTSGTAYEQYF. For the CDR3, the DNA is TGTGCCAGCAGCCCTACTAGCGGGACTGCCTACGAGCAGTACTTC.

This chain joins TRBV7-8 and TRBJ1-6, with D perhaps matching TRBD1 (6 bases). Trimming removed 5 bases from V and 9 bases from J, with 20 bases in between. Germline-derived CDR1 and CDR2 are SGHVS and FQNEAQ. The CDR3 is 16 residues long. CDR3 coding DNA: TGTGCCAGCAGCCCCCCTTATGGAGGGGGTACTTCACCCCTCCACTTT. Amino acids: CASSPPYGGGTSPLHF. Supplemented by reference TRBV7-8 and TRBJ1-6, the full variable domain reads GAGVSQSPRYKVAKRGQDVALRCDPISGHVSLFWYQQALGQGPEFLTYFQNEAQLDKSGLPSDRFFAERPEGSVSTLKIQRTQQEDSAVYLCASSPPYGGGTSPLHFGNGTRLTVT.

This chain's CDR3 is CATSRTTGARQPQHF. The CDR3 DNA follows: TGTGCCACCAGCAGAACCACAGGCGCTCGGCAGCCCCAGCATTTT. The genes are TRBV15 and TRBJ1-5; tentatively, D is TRBD1 (5 bases). Trimming shortened V by 2 bases and J by 7 bases, and 15 bases separated the two germline ends. The germline gives CDR1 LNHNV, CDR2 YYDKDF (reference sequence). The CDR3 is 15 residues long.

Note on this clone: At one end the junction does not follow the germline gene, possibly because of a read error. V gene TRBV7-7 combines with J gene TRBJ2-2; possible D gene TRBD2, 5 bases. The CDR3 runs to 15 residues. From germline, CDR1 is SSHAT and CDR2 FNYEAQ (reference sequence). The CDR3: CASSSSGNEPGELFF. The CDR3 DNA is TGTGCTAGCAGCTCCTCGGGGAATGAACCCGGGGAGCTGTTTTTT.

The V call is TRBV4-3, the J call TRBJ2-7; D assignment may be TRBD1 or TRBD2 (6 bases each). The CDR3 loop spans 15 amino acids. Trimming cost V 1 base and J 2 bases, with 12 bases left between them. From germline, CDR1 is LGHNA and CDR2 YSLEER. CDR3 in amino acids: CASSQVRGDPYEQYF. For the CDR3, the DNA is TGCGCCAGCAGCCAAGTAAGGGGGGATCCCTACGAGCAGTACTTC.

V and J are TRBV23-1 and TRBJ1-5; 11 bases match TRBD1. TRBV23-1 is treated as an ORF (open reading frame) with a function not yet certain. Germline trimming cut 0 bases from V and 0 bases from J; bases unmatched to any gene: 7. CDR3 length: 19 residues. CDR3 region: CASSQSLDRGRGSNQPQHF. Written as DNA, the CDR3 is TGCGCCAGCAGTCAATCTTTGGACAGGGGGCGGGGTAGCAATCAGCCCCAGCATTTT.

The chain joins TRBV15 to TRBJ1-1; D is ambiguous. In germline, CDR1 is LNHNV, CDR2 YYDKDF (reference sequence). The CDR3 has 16 amino acids. V was pared by 0 bases and J by 3 bases, with 14 bases between. CDR3 nucleotides: TGTGCCACCAGCAGAGATCGGACCGGCGGGGACACTGAAGCTTTCTTT. This gives the protein CATSRDRTGGDTEAFF.

The CDR3 reads CASSLEGDTEAFF. In nucleotides, the CDR3 is TGTGCCAGCAGTCTCGAGGGGGACACTGAAGCTTTCTTT. The V and J genes are TRBV2 and TRBJ1-1; D may be TRBD1 (6 bases). The CDR3 loop spans 13 amino acids. Germline V gene data show CDR1 as SNHLY and CDR2 as FYNNEI. V lost 5 bases and J 3 bases, leaving 10 bases between the germline ends.

This chain connects TRBV7-2 to TRBJ2-1; 8 nucleotides align to TRBD2. V shed 3 bases, J shed 3 bases, and the junction held 10 bases outside the gene matches. The germline V gene encodes CDR1 SGHTA and CDR2 FQGNSA. The CDR3 sequence is 17 residues long. This CDR3 reads CASSFRNRLALYNEQFF. Here the CDR3 DNA reads TGTGCCAGCAGCTTCCGAAATAGACTAGCGCTCTACAATGAGCAGTTCTTC.

The count of this clone is one. CDR3 bases: TGCGCCAGCACCCCGACTAGCGGGAGTTGGGGCGAGCAGTACTTC. It is translated as CASTPTSGSWGEQYF. The chain employs TRBV5-1 and TRBJ2-7; 12 bases agree with TRBD2. The germline CDR1 and CDR2 sequences are SGHRS and YFSETQ. The CDR3 totals 15 residues. Unmatched junction bases numbered 10, after V lost 6 bases and J lost 6 bases. The entire variable domain, with the rest obtained from reference TRBV5-1 and TRBJ2-7, is as follows: KAGVTQTPRYLIKTRGQQVTLSCSPISGHRSVSWYQQTPGQGLQFLFEYFSETQRNKGNFPGRFSGRQFSNSRSEMNVSTLELGDSALYLCASTPTSGSWGEQYFGPGTRLTVT.

The J gene is TRBJ2-5, the V gene TRBV7-2; D is unclear. V was pared by 2 bases and J by 1 base, with 5 bases between. Looked up from germline, CDR1 is SGHTA and CDR2 is FQGNSA. The CDR3 spans 13 residues. In DNA form, the CDR3 reads TGTGCCAGCAGCTTACTAATCCAAGAGACCCAGTACTTC. It yields the protein CASSLLIQETQYF.

This clone was counted a single time. This chain links TRBV16 with TRBJ1-2; no clear D gene. V was trimmed by 0 bases and J by 2 bases, leaving 7 bases between them. Germline V gives CDR1 KGHSY, CDR2 FQNENV. This CDR3 is built from 14 residues. CDR3 region: CASSQSRTNYGYTF. In DNA, the CDR3 is TGTGCCAGCAGCCAATCTCGGACGAACTATGGCTACACCTTC.

V gene TRBV7-8 combines with J gene TRBJ2-3; D ambiguous. Germline-derived CDR1 and CDR2 are SGHVS and FQNEAQ. The CDR3 is made up of 13 amino acids. Between the trimmed V and J ends, which lost 1 base and 2 bases, there was a span of 4 bases. Here the CDR3 reads CASSLDTTDTQYF. The CDR3 nucleotides read TGTGCCAGCAGCTTAGATACCACAGATACGCAGTATTTT.

The chain combines TRBV7-8 with TRBJ2-1; 9 bases are shared with TRBD2. Germline CDR1 SGHVS, CDR2 FQNEAQ. CDR3 size: 16 residues. The V gene end was trimmed by 6 bases and the J gene end by 7 bases; junction bases not matched to a gene: 13. This chain's CDR3 is CASRVLGAGGINEQFF. The CDR3 DNA follows: TGTGCCAGCAGGGTACTGGGGGCGGGAGGGATAAATGAGCAGTTCTTC.

The gene calls are TRBV7-2 and TRBJ2-2; a possible D gene is TRBD2 (5 bases). The CDR3 has 15 residues. Germline loops: CDR1 SGHTA, CDR2 FQGNSA. The germline V and J ends were trimmed by 5 bases and 1 base, with 11 bases remaining between them. CDR3 coding DNA: TGTGCCAGCAGCCGTAGCGTCCGGAACACCGGGGAGCTGTTTTTT. It encodes CASSRSVRNTGELFF.

This clone was observed once. The chain employs TRBV19 and TRBJ1-2, with 7 positions matching TRBD1. The CDR3 runs to 13 residues. V was pared by 4 bases and J by 8 bases, with 7 bases of the junction left unmatched. The germline V gene encodes CDR1 LNHDA and CDR2 SQIVND (reference sequence). The CDR3 spells CASSTRTGGGYTF. Written as DNA, the CDR3 is TGTGCCAGTAGTACTCGGACAGGCGGCGGCTACACCTTC. Full variable domain (outside the CDR3, taken from reference TRBV19 and TRBJ1-2): DGGITQSPKYLFRKEGQNVTLSCEQNLNHDAMYWYRQDPGQGLRLIYYSQIVNDFQKGDIAEGYSVSREKKESFPLTVTSAQKNPTAFYLCASSTRTGGGYTFGSGTRLTVV.

The J gene is TRBJ2-1, the V gene TRBV18; 12 bases agree with TRBD2. After removal of 8 bases from V and 10 bases from J, the junction contained 21 bases not matched to a gene. In germline, CDR1 is KGHSH, CDR2 LQKENI. The CDR3 spans 18 residues. The CDR3 nucleotides read TGTGCCAGCCTAAAGGTCCCCTGGACTAGCGGGGTACCCGGGGAGCAGTTCTTC. Translating it yields CASLKVPWTSGVPGEQFF.

The chain recombines TRBV7-3 with TRBJ2-5, with 10 bases fitting TRBD2. Germline V gene data show CDR1 as SGHTA and CDR2 as FQGTGA. Trimming removed 5 bases from V and 5 bases from J; junction bases left unmatched: 2. The CDR3 covers 13 residues. CDR3 nucleotide sequence: TGTGCCAGCAGCCGGGGACTAGCGGAGACCCAGTACTTC. This sequence encodes CASSRGLAETQYF.

The rearrangement joins TRBV5-6 to TRBJ2-5, with 11 positions matching TRBD2. The germline CDR1 and CDR2 sequences are SGHDT and YYEEEE. V was pared by 4 bases and J by 7 bases, with 15 bases of the junction left unmatched. There are 17 residues in the CDR3. This CDR3 is CASSAMVSGGAQGTQYF. CDR3 in DNA: TGTGCCAGCAGCGCTATGGTTAGCGGGGGGGCCCAGGGGACCCAGTACTTC. Using reference TRBV5-6 and TRBJ2-5 for the parts outside the CDR3, the full variable domain is DAGVTQSPTHLIKTRGQQVTLRCSPKSGHDTVSWYQQALGQGPQFIFQYYEEEERQRGNFPDRFSGHQFPNYSSELNVNALLLGDSALYLCASSAMVSGGAQGTQYFGPGTRLLVL.

V and J are TRBV24-1 and TRBJ2-7; 10 bases match TRBD2. The germline V gene encodes CDR1 KGHDR and CDR2 SFDVKD. The CDR3 is made up of 12 amino acids. J gave up 11 bases and V 5 bases, and 5 bases lay outside the gene matches. CDR3 residues: CATSGPSGREYF. The CDR3 bases are TGTGCCACCAGTGGCCCTAGCGGGAGAGAGTACTTC.

This chain links TRBV7-3 with TRBJ2-3; the D gene is possibly TRBD1 (6 bases). The V and J ends lost 5 bases and 3 bases respectively, with 15 bases between them. CDR3 length: 15 residues. Germline V gene sequence: CDR1 SGHTA, CDR2 FQGTGA. Here the CDR3 DNA reads TGTGCCAGCAGCCCAGTAGGGGGTACAACAGATACGCAGTATTTT. This translates into CASSPVGGTTDTQYF. The whole variable domain, remainder taken from reference TRBV7-3 and TRBJ2-3, is GAGVSQTPSNKVTEKGKYVELRCDPISGHTALYWYRQSLGQGPEFLIYFQGTGAADDSGLPNDRFFAVRPEGSVSTLKIQRTERGDSAVYLCASSPVGGTTDTQYFGPGTRLTVL.